The T cell receptor (beta chain) under discussion was sequenced for a study of T cells in narcolepsy. For the study at large: Donors had narcolepsy type 1 or type 2, or were healthy controls. General study points: Comparing one patient's CSF and blood CD4+ clonotypes highlighted HCRT- and TRIB2-specific autoreactive clonotypes.

With 1 base removed from V and 2 bases from J, the gap between germline ends came to 6 bases. CDR1 and CDR2 from the germline V gene are SGHRS and YFSETQ. CDR3 length: 13 amino acids. Measured with immunoSEQ multiplex PCR; TCRdb has only the in-frame clones, and not every one. The sample includes over 30,000 clones, approximately 85% of them seen just once. This clone occurred once. Its target is unknown. This TCR derives from a human donor with narcolepsy. V usage is TRBV5-1 and J usage is TRBJ1-1; maybe TRBD1 (5 bases). Sequenced: CD45RA- memory CD4+ T cells from PBMCs. The CDR3 DNA is TGCGCCAGCAGCTTGCAGGGTAACACTGAAGCTTTCTTT. Protein: CASSLQGNTEAFF.